The rows below give T cell receptor beta chains drawn from one sample of a study of regulatory T cells in long-lasting Graves disease. TCRdb re-derived calls from the multiplex PCR reads in MiXCR, one entry per CDR3 protein. The sample holds under 700,000 distinct CDR3 sequences, about 16% seen once. The sample also formed part of further work on T cells in Graves' hyperthyroidism and ophthalmopathy.

The sequencing used peripheral blood mononuclear cells (PBMCs), collected at new diagnosis, from a patient treated with antithyroid drugs. The receptors shown here come from a woman aged 40-65 years with Graves disease. Both conserved end residues are part of each CDR3. A D gene is named only where the DNA matches it firmly. Clone size, where shown, is once, few, many, or a class for clones that have expanded.

d_call | j_call | v_call | clone_size | cdr3_aa | cdr3_nt
- | TRBJ1-5 | TRBV6-9 | many | CASSWTANNQPQHF | TGTGCCAGCAGTTGGACGGCGAATAATCAGCCCCAGCATTTT
TRBD1 | TRBJ1-4 | TRBV6-1 | - | CASRPPPGQGGEKLFF | TGTGCCAGCAGACCCCCACCCGGACAGGGAGGTGAAAAACTGTTTTTT
- | TRBJ2-7 | TRBV20-1 | - | CSARDSGLLYEQYF | TGCAGTGCTAGAGATTCAGGCCTACTCTACGAGCAGTACTTC
- | TRBJ1-5 | TRBV5-5 | many | CASTPLAGPENQPQHF | TGTGCCAGCACCCCTCTCGCCGGCCCTGAGAATCAGCCCCAGCATTTT
TRBD1 | TRBJ1-4 | TRBV11-2 | many | CASSLGTGNEKLFF | TGTGCCAGCAGCTTGGGGACAGGGAATGAAAAACTGTTTTTT
TRBD1 | TRBJ2-4 | TRBV12-3/TRBV12-4 | many | CASSFEGADIQYF | TGTGCCAGCAGTTTCGAGGGGGCGGACATTCAGTACTTC
- | TRBJ2-5 | TRBV20-1 | many | CSAPLVGGGETQYF | TGCAGTGCCCCCCTAGTGGGGGGCGGCGAGACCCAGTACTTC
- | TRBJ1-3 | TRBV7-9 | - | CATNRDIGLLLTGNTIYF | TGTGCCACCAACCGGGACATAGGACTATTATTGACTGGAAACACCATATATTTT
- | TRBJ2-3 | TRBV12-3/TRBV12-4 | - | CASYLSDTQYF | TGTGCCAGCTACCTGTCAGATACGCAGTATTTT
TRBD2 | TRBJ2-7 | TRBV12-3/TRBV12-4 | - | CASSPGTNAYEQYF | TGTGCCAGCAGTCCCGGGACTAACGCCTACGAGCAGTACTTC
- | TRBJ1-2 | TRBV27 | many | CATADTNYGYTF | TGTGCCACTGCCGACACTAACTATGGCTACACCTTC
- | TRBJ1-1 | TRBV12-3/TRBV12-4 | - | CASDGPNTEAFF | TGTGCCAGCGACGGGCCGAACACTGAAGCTTTCTTT